Here is one T cell receptor (beta chain) with its context. The record originates from a study of T cell responses to AZD1222 COVID-19 vaccine. V was pared by 5 bases and J by 4 bases, with 18 bases between. From germline, CDR1 is MDHEN and CDR2 SYDVKM. The CDR3 is made up of 15 amino acids. TCRdb's copy holds only in-frame clones and misses some; the assay was immunoSEQ multiplex PCR. Among around 180,000 clones listed, 87% were seen once. This chain uses TRBV28 with TRBJ2-7, with D tentatively TRBD2 (5 bases). The clonotype originates from an adult in good health. This specimen was peripheral blood, taken on day 0 of AZD1222 vaccination. Here the CDR3 DNA reads TGTGCCAGCAGTCGCCGGGATAGCACGAGATACGAGCAGTACTTC. As protein: CASSRRDSTRYEQYF.